A single T cell receptor beta chain is shown here with its context. This clone showed up just a few times. Its antigen is still unknown. No base qualities exist here, and no much larger clone lies one base off it. Whole blood was collected in K2EDTA tubes by collaborating institutions according to the institutions' own protocols. For TCRbeta analysis, collaborators shipped samples in one of three forms: frozen whole blood, isolated PBMCs, or DNA extracted from either of those sample types. The sample originates from a study of blood T cell repertoires in COVID-19 (TCRdb year 2020). Some background on the complete study: Samples from collaborators originated in the United States, Italy and Spain and spanned both the acute and convalescent phases of COVID-19. Deeply sampled blood TCRbeta repertoires from subjects exposed to, actively infected with, or recovered from COVID-19 were included in the dataset. The repertoires were released in a freely available public database meant as a resource for research on the immune response to SARS-CoV-2. The samples were drawn from two sources: the first 160 participants of the ongoing ImmuneRACE study, and fewer than 1,500 subjects contributed by 6 global collaborators. HLA class I and class II types, where available, came from metadata supplied by the sample provider rather than from assay-based typing. A de-identified subject ID, COVID-19 status, age in years and sex were almost always included in the sample metadata. The material from the prospective study consisted of cDNA or gDNA derived from T cells, B-cell-depleted T cells, or PBMCs.

The immunoSEQ Assay, a bias-controlled multiplex PCR, was used to amplify TCRbeta CDR3 regions from genomic DNA. The authors' analysis ran thus. The number of nucleated cells in each sample was estimated from the amplification of reference gene primers within the assay. To quantify the absolute abundance of each unique TCRbeta CDR3 rearrangement, sequence reads were collapsed and filtered. For each sample, productive Simpson clonality was calculated as the square root of Simpson's diversity index over productive rearrangements. This immuneACCESS table, as held by TCRdb, lists in-frame sequences with V and J called but not all clones. Of the missing ones, under half trace to an unresolved V gene in checked studies; the others have no known cause. V, J and clone size are those of that table, while D and trimming were read from the DNA. Here the sample has approximately 200,000 clones; 80% to 90% occur a single time. 2.1% of the sample goes to the ten largest clones.

The CDR3 runs 20 amino acids, cysteine and phenylalanine included. The retained sequence is limited to the CDR3, 60 bases, with the frame set at the first base. What the authors observed across the whole study: How much clinical and demographic metadata was included differed by source and by participant, and the metadata was provided uncurated.

The clonotype originates from a man between 65 and 85 years old with active or convalescent COVID-19. Input material: peripheral blood. The chain is encoded by TRBV12-2 joined to TRBJ2-7; TRBD1, as called in the table, went unchecked against the DNA. TRBV12-2 is deemed a pseudogene. In nucleotide form, the sequence is TGTGCAAGTCGCTTAGCGCGGCTTATTATAAGTAAGGGACACCACTACGAGCAGTACTTC. Its amino acids are CASRLARLIISKGHHYEQYF.